This T cell receptor beta chain stems from a study of naive and memory T cell subsets. Overall study results and limits: A few larger clonotypes appeared in naive repertoires, especially CD8, possibly memory cells re-expressing CD45RA.

Between the trimmed V and J ends, which lost 1 base and 8 bases, there was a span of 14 bases. The CDR3 loop spans 14 amino acids. Germline CDR1 reads MGHDK; CDR2 reads SYGVNS. The beta constant-region primer was an equimolar mix of two oligonucleotides covering TRBC1 and TRBC2. Four rounds of PCR amplified the ligated cDNA using nested alpha and beta constant-region primers plus SP2. From the UMI-ligation and nested PCR reads, TCRdb called clonotypes with MiXCR, one entry per CDR3 protein. The sample has approximately 150,000 distinct CDR3 sequences; approximately 22% are singletons. With regard to this clonotype: Its target is unknown.

This TCR came from a human donor in good health. What was sequenced was naive CD4+ T cells from blood. The chain uses TRBV25-1 and TRBJ1-2, with D possibly being TRBD1 (6 bases). The CDR3 region is CASSEFVGGQGYTF. CDR3 bases: TGTGCCAGCAGTGAATTCGTGGGGGGCCAGGGCTACACCTTC.